The sequence of this T cell receptor (beta chain) was determined in a study of identical twins. TCRdb fed the 5' RACE reads into MiXCR, producing one record per CDR3 protein. Found here are hundreds of thousands of distinct CDR3 sequences, 15% to 20% of them singletons; the top ten hold about an eighth. CDR1 MNHNY and CDR2 SVGAGI come from the germline V gene (reference sequence). V shed 4 bases and J shed 6 bases, with 7 bases lying between them. There are 12 residues in the CDR3. Another study also made use of these data, one on T cells expressing NK-cell markers.

The clonotype originates from a woman aged 18-29 years in good health. J is TRBJ2-4 and V is TRBV6-6; D perhaps matches TRBD1 (5 bases). Specimen: PBMCs. The CDR3 spells CASSLDRNIQYF. The CDR3 region has the DNA TGTGCCAGCAGTTTAGACAGAAACATTCAGTACTTC.